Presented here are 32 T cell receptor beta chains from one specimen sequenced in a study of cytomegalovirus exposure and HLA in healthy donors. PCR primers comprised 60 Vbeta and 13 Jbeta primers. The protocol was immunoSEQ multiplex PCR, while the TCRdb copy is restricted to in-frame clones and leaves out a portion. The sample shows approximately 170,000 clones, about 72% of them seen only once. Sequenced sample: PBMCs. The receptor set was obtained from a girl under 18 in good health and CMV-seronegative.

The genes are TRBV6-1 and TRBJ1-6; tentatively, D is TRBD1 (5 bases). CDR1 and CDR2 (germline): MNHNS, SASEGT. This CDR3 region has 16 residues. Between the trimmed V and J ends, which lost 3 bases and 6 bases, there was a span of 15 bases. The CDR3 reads CASSDTLQGSNSPLHF. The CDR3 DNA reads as TGTGCCAGCAGTGATACACTCCAGGGAAGTAATTCACCCCTCCACTTT.

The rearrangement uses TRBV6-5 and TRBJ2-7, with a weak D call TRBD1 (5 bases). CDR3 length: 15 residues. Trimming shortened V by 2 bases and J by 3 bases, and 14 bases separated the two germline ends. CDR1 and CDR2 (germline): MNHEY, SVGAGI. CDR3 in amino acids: CASSYAQGQGYEQYF. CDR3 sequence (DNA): TGTGCCAGCAGTTACGCGCAGGGTCAAGGCTACGAGCAGTACTTC.

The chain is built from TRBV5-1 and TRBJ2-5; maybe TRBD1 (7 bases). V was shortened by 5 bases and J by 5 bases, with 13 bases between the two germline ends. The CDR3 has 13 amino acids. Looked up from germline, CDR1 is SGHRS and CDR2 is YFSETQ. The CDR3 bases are TGCGCCAGCAGGGAGGGGGCGCCGGAGACCCAGTACTTC. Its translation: CASREGAPETQYF.

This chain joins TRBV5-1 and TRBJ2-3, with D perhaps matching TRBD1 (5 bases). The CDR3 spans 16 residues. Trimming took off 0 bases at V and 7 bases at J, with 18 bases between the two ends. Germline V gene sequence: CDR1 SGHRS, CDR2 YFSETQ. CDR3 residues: CASSLVLGQTTNTQYF. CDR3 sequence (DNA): TGCGCCAGCAGCTTGGTGTTGGGGCAAACCACGAATACGCAGTATTTT.

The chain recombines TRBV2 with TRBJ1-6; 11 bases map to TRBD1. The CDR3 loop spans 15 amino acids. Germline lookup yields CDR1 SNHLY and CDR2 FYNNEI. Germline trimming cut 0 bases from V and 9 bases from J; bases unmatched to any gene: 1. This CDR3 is CASSEAGQGGSPLHF. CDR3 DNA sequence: TGTGCCAGCAGTGAAGCGGGACAGGGGGGTTCACCCCTCCACTTT.

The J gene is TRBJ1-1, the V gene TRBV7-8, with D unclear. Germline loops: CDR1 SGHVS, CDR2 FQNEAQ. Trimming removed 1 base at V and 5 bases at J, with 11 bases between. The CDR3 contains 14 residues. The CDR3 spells CASSLVREVTEAFF. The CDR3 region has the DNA TGTGCCAGCAGCTTAGTCCGGGAAGTTACTGAAGCTTTCTTT.

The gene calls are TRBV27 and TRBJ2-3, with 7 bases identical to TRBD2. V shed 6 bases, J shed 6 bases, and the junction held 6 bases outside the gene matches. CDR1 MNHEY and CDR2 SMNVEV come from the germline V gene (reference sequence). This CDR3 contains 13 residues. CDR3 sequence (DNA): TGTGCCAGCAGCTTGGGGGGGTGGGATACGCAGTATTTT. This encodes CASSLGGWDTQYF.

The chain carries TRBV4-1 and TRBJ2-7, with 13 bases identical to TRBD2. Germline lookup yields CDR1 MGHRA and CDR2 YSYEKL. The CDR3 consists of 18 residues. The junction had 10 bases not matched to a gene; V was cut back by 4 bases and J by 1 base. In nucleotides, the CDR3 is TGCGCCAGCAGCCTCGGACTAGCGGGGGACCTCGGTTCCTACGAGCAGTACTTC. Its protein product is CASSLGLAGDLGSYEQYF.

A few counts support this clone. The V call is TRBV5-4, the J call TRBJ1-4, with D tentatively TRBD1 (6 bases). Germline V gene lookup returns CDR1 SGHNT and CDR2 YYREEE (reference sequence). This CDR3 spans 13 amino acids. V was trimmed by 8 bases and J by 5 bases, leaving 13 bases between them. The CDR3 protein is CASADSRNEKLFF. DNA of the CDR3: TGTGCCAGTGCGGACAGCCGAAATGAAAAACTGTTTTTT.

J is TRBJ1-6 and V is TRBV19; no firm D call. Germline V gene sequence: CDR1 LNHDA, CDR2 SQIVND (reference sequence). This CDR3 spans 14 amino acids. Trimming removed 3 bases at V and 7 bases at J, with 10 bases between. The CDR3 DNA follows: TGTGCCAGTAGTATCCCCGGGTGGAATTCACCCCTCCACTTT. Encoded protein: CASSIPGWNSPLHF.

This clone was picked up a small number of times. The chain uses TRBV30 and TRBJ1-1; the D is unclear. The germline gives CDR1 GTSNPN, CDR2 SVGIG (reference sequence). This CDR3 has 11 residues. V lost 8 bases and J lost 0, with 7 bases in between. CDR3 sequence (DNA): TGTGCCCACAAGTTGAACACTGAAGCTTTCTTT. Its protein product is CAHKLNTEAFF.

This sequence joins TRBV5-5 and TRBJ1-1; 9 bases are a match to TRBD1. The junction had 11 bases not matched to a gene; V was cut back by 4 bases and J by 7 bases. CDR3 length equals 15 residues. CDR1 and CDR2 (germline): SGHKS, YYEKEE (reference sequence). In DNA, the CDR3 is TGTGCCAGCAGCCGAGGGGACAGGGAGGTTGGTGAAGCTTTCTTT. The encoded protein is CASSRGDREVGEAFF.

The CDR3 reads CASSLRREREQYF. CDR3 DNA sequence: TGTGCCAGCAGCCTCAGACGAGAGAGGGAGCAGTACTTC. This chain uses TRBV11-2 with TRBJ2-7; D gene uncertain. The V gene lost 5 bases and the J gene lost 7 bases, with 15 bases spanning the gap. CDR3 length equals 13 residues. Germline CDR1 is SGHAT and CDR2 is FQNNGV.

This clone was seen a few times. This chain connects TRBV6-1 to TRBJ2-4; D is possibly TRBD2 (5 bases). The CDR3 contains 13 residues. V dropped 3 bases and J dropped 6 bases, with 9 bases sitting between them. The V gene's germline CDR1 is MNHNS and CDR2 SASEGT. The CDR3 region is CASSDWTLNIQYF. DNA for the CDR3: TGTGCCAGCAGTGACTGGACTCTAAACATTCAGTACTTC.

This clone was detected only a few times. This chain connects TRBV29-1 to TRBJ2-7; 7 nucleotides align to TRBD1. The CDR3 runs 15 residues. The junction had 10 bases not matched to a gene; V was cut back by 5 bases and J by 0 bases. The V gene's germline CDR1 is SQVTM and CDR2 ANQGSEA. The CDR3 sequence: CSVLPAGGSSYEQYF. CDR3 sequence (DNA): TGCAGCGTTTTACCCGCAGGGGGTAGCTCCTACGAGCAGTACTTC.

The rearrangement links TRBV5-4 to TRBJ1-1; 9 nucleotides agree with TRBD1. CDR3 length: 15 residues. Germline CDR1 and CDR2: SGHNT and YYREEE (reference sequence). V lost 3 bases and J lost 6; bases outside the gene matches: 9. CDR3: CASSSRDREVPEAFF. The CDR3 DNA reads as TGTGCCAGCAGCTCTAGGGACAGGGAAGTACCTGAAGCTTTCTTT.

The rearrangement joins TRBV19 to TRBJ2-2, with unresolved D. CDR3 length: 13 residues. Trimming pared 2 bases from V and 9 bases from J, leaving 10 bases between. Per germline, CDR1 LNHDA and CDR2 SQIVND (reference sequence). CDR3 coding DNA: TGTGCCAGTAGTATAAGTAACTTAAGGGAGCTGTTTTTT. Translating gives CASSISNLRELFF.

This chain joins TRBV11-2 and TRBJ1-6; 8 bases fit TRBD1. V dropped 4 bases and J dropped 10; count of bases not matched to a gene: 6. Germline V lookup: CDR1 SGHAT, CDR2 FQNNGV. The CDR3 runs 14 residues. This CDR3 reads CASSSGQGESPLHF. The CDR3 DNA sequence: TGTGCCAGCAGCTCCGGACAGGGCGAGTCACCCCTCCACTTT.

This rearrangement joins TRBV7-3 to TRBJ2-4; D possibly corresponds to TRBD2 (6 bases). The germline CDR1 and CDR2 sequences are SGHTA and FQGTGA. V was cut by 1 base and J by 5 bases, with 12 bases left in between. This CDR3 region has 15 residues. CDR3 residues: CASSLIGGAENIQYF. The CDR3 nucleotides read TGTGCCAGCAGCTTAATCGGCGGGGCCGAAAACATTCAGTACTTC.

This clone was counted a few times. CDR3 DNA: TGCAGCGTTGAATCGGCGGACTCTGAAGCTTTCTTT. It is translated as CSVESADSEAFF. The gene calls are TRBV29-1 and TRBJ1-1, with no clear D. CDR3 length: 12 residues. CDR1 is SQVTM, CDR2 ANQGSEA, per germline. Trimming removed 2 bases from V and 6 bases from J, with 10 bases in between. Looking up the rest from reference TRBV29-1 and TRBJ1-1 gives the full variable domain: SAVISQKPSRDICQRGTSLTIQCQVDSQVTMMFWYRQQPGQSLTLIATANQGSEATYESGFVIDKFPISRPNLTFSTLTVSNMSPEDSSIYLCSVESADSEAFFGQGTRLTVV.

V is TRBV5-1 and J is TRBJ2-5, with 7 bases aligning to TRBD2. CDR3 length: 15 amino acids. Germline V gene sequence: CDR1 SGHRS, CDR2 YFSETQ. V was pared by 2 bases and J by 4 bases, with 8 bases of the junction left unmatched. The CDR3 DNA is TGCGCCAGCAGCTTCGGACTAGAGCTCGGAGAGACCCAGTACTTC. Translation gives CASSFGLELGETQYF.

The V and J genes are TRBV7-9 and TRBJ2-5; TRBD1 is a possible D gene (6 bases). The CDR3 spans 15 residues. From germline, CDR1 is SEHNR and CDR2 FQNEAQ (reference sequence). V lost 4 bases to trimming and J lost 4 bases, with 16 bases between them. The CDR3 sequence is CASSSTGIDRETQYF. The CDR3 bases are TGTGCCAGCAGCTCCACAGGGATAGATCGAGAGACCCAGTACTTC. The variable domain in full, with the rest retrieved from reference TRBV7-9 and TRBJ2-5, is DTGVSQNPRHKITKRGQNVTFRCDPISEHNRLYWYRQTLGQGPEFLTYFQNEAQLEKSRLLSDRFSAERPKGSFSTLEIQRTEQGDSAMYLCASSSTGIDRETQYFGPGTRLLVL.

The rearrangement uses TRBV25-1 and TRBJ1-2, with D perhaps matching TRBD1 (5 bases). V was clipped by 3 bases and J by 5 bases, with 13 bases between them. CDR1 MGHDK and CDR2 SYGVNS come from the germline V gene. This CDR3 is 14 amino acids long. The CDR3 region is CASSDPGMIYGYTF. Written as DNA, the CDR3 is TGTGCCAGCAGTGATCCAGGGATGATATATGGCTACACCTTC.

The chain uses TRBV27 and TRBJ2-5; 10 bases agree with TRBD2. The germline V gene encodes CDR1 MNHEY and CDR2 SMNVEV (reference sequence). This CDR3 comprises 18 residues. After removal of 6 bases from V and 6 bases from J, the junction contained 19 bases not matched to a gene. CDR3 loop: CASSSETGVAGGRKTQYF. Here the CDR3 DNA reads TGTGCCAGCAGCAGCGAAACGGGGGTAGCGGGGGGCAGGAAGACCCAGTACTTC.

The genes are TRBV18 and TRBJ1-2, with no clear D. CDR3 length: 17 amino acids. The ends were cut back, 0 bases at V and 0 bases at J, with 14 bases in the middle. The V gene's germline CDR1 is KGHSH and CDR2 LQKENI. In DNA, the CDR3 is TGTGCCAGCTCACCACCCTCGCAGGCTTTAGCTAACTATGGCTACACCTTC. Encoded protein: CASSPPSQALANYGYTF.

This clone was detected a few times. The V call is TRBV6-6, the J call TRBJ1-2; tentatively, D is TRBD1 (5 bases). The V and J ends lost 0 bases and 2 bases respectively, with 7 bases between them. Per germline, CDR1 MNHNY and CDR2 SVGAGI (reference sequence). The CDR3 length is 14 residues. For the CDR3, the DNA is TGTGCCAGCAGTTACTCGGGGGGAAACTATGGCTACACCTTC. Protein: CASSYSGGNYGYTF.

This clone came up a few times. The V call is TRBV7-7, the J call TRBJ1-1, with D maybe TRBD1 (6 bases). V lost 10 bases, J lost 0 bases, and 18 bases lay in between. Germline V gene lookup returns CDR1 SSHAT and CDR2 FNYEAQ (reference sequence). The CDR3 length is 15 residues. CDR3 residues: CATGGKGLMNTEAFF. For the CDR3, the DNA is TGTGCCACGGGGGGCAAGGGGCTTATGAACACTGAAGCTTTCTTT.

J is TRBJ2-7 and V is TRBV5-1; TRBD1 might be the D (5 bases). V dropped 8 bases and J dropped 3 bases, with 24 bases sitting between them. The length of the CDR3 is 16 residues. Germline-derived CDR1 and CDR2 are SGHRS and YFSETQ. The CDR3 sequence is CASIGLYRQRFYEQYF. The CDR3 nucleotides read TGCGCCAGTATCGGGTTGTATAGACAGAGATTCTACGAGCAGTACTTC. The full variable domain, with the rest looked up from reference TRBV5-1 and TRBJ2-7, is KAGVTQTPRYLIKTRGQQVTLSCSPISGHRSVSWYQQTPGQGLQFLFEYFSETQRNKGNFPGRFSGRQFSNSRSEMNVSTLELGDSALYLCASIGLYRQRFYEQYFGPGTRLTVT.

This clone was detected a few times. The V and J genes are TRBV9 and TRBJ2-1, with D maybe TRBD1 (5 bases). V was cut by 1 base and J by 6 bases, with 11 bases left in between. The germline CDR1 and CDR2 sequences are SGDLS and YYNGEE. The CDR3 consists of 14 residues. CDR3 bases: TGTGCCAGCAGCGTATTGGGGCAGGGCAATGAGCAGTTCTTC. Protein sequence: CASSVLGQGNEQFF.

CDR3: CASSLGDFQMAEKLFF. The CDR3 coding sequence is TGTGCCAGCAGCTTGGGGGACTTCCAAATGGCGGAAAAACTGTTTTTT. This chain uses TRBV5-5 with TRBJ1-4; possible D gene TRBD1, 5 bases. Germline CDR1 is SGHKS and CDR2 is YYEKEE (reference sequence). The CDR3 is 16 residues long. Trimming removed 0 bases at V and 8 bases at J, with 17 bases between.

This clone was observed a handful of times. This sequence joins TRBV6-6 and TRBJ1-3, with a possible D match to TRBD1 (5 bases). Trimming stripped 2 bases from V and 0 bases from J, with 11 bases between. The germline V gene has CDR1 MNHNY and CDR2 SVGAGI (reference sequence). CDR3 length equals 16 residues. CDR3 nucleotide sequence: TGTGCCAGCAGTTACAGGGGCGGGGGCTCTGGAAACACCATATATTTT. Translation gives CASSYRGGGSGNTIYF.

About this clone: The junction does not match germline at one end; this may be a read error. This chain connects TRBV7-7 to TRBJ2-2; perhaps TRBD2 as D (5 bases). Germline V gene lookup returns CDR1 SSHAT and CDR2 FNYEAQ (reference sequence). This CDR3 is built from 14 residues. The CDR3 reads CASSLALAAGELFF. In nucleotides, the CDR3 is TGTGCTAGCAGCTTAGCGCTAGCAGCCGGGGAGCTGTTTTTT.